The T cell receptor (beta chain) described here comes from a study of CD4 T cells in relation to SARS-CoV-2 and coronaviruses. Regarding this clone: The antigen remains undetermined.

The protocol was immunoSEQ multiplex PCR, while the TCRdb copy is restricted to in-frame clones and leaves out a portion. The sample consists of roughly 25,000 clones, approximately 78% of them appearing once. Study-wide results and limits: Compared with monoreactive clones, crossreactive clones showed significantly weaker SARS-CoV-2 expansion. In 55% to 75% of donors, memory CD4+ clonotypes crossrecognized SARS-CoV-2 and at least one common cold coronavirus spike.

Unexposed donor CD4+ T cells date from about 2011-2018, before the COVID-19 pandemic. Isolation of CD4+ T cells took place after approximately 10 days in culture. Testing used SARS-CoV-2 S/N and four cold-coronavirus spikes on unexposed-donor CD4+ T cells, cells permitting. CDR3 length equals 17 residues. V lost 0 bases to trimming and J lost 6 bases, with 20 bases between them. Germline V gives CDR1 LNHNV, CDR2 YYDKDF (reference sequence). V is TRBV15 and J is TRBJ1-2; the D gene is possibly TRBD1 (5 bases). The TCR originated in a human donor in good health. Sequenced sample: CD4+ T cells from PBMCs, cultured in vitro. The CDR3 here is CATSRDRVRAIGDGYTF. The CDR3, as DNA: TGTGCCACCAGCAGAGATAGGGTCAGGGCGATCGGGGATGGCTACACCTTC.